This T cell receptor beta chain appears in the sequencing data of a study of T cell responses to AZD1222 COVID-19 vaccine. Some clones are missing from TCRdb's copy, which holds only in-frame ones; the method was immunoSEQ multiplex PCR. The table shows around 110,000 clones, with around 91% occurring only once. General study results and limits: Close to half of all spike-specific TCRs reportedly target regions of the variants that are unmutated. Spike as a whole was targeted by vaccine-associated CD4 TCRs, dominant at 160-218 and 743-854.

On this clone itself: The antigen remains undetermined.

Germline values: CDR1 SGHAT, CDR2 FQNNGV. This CDR3 comprises 13 residues. The V and J ends lost 5 bases and 8 bases respectively, with 12 bases between them. The V and J genes are TRBV11-2 and TRBJ1-4; D might be TRBD1 (5 bases). Here the sequenced sample was peripheral blood, taken 28 days after the second AZD1222 dose. The sequence came from an adult who received the AZD1222 COVID-19 vaccine. Here the CDR3 reads CASSPGTEEKLFF. The CDR3 DNA reads as TGTGCCAGCAGCCCCGGGACGGAAGAAAAACTGTTTTTT. Complete variable domain (other parts from reference TRBV11-2 and TRBJ1-4): EAGVAQSPRYKIIEKRQSVAFWCNPISGHATLYWYQQILGQGPKLLIQFQNNGVVDDSQLPKDRFSAERLKGVDSTLKIQPAKLEDSAVYLCASSPGTEEKLFFGSGTQLSVL.